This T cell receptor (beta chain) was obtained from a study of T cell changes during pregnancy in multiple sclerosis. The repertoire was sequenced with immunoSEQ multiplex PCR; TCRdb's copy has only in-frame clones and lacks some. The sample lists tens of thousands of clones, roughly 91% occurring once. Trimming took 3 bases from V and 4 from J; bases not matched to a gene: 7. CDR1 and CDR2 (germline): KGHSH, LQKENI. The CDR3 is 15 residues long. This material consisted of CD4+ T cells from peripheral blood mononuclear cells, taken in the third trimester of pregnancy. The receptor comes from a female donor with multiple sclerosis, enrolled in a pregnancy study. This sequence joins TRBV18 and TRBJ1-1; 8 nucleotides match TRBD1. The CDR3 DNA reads TGTGCCAGCTCACCCGGACAGGGTGTGGCCACTGAAGCTTTCTTT. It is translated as CASSPGQGVATEAFF.